Following are 20 T cell receptor beta chains from one sample sequenced in a study of identical twins listed by TCRdb under 2016. Libraries were prepared through 5' RACE. The sequencer was an Illumina HiSeq 2000. TCRdb reprocessed the public reads (quality trimming at Q25 with fastp, clone calling with MiXCR) and kept in-frame beta chains. Rows merge per CDR3 protein into single entries with the most common DNA and genes. This sample is represented by 1.5 million or so distinct CDR3 sequences; about 32% of them were singletons. The ten largest make up under 0.35% of the sample. The sequenced material came from cord blood. The receptors derive from a newborn girl in good health.

The chain combines TRBV5-1 with TRBJ2-1, with 10 bases aligning to TRBD1. The CDR3 totals 16 residues. With 0 bases clipped from V and 5 bases from J, the junction kept 5 bases outside the gene matches. Per the germline V gene, CDR1 is SGHRS and CDR2 is YFSETQ. CDR3 protein: CASSLALGTGDNEQFF. Here the CDR3 DNA reads TGCGCCAGCAGCTTGGCACTAGGGACAGGGGACAATGAGCAGTTCTTC.

Concerning this clonotype itself: A much more abundant neighbour one base away suggests this may be a read error. CDR3: CASRSGTSSYNEQYF. The CDR3 bases are TGTGCCAGCAGATCCGGGACTAGCAGCTACAATGAGCAGTACTTC. This chain connects TRBV6-2 or TRBV6-3 to TRBJ2-1; TRBD2 matches 9 bases. The DNA end lines up better with TRBJ2-7; the J call may be wrong. The CDR3 length is 15 residues. The germline V gene has CDR1 MNHEY and CDR2 SVGEGT.

This rearrangement joins TRBV4-2 to TRBJ2-3; D is unclear. Germline CDR1 is LGHNA and CDR2 is YNFKEQ. V dropped 0 bases and J dropped 2 bases, with 15 bases sitting between them. This CDR3 has 17 residues. The CDR3 region is CASSQDSAPSLTDTQYF. In DNA form, the CDR3 reads TGTGCCAGCAGCCAAGATTCGGCTCCCTCCCTCACAGATACGCAGTATTTT.

This clonotype was found once. Germline is not matched at one junction end, which may reflect a read error. The gene calls are TRBV12-3 or TRBV12-4 and TRBJ1-1, with D hard to call. This CDR3 contains 14 residues. CDR3 coding DNA: TGTGCCAGCAGCTTCCGACACGGGAACGCTGAAGCTTTCTTT. It codes for CASSFRHGNAEAFF.

The chain recombines TRBV5-1 with TRBJ2-7, with 8 bases matching TRBD1. The CDR3 spans 14 residues. The V and J ends lost 0 bases and 7 bases, in that order; junction bases with no gene match: 6. CDR1 SGHRS and CDR2 YFSETQ come from the germline V gene. In DNA, the CDR3 is TGCGCCAGCAGCTTGGCCCCAGGGGGCAATGAGCAGTACTTC. It codes for CASSLAPGGNEQYF.

This clonotype has more than one count but fewer than ten. The rearrangement joins TRBV29-1 to TRBJ2-5, with D unclear. With the DNA end fitting TRBJ2-7 better, the J assignment may be wrong. Germline values: CDR1 SQVTM, CDR2 ANQGSEA. The CDR3 sequence is 13 residues long. The DNA of the CDR3 is TGCAGCGTTGTGCCAGGTCCAGGTCGCGAGCAGTACTTC. As protein: CSVVPGPGREQYF.

This clonotype was seen more than once but under ten times. The gene calls are TRBV28 and TRBJ2-5; unclear D gene. This CDR3 is 12 amino acids long. Trimming took off 4 bases at V and 11 bases at J, with 14 bases between the two ends. Germline loops: CDR1 MDHEN, CDR2 SYDVKM. CDR3 protein: CASSSIGNEQYF. In DNA form, the CDR3 reads TGTGCCAGCAGTTCCATAGGGAATGAGCAGTACTTC.

The chain couples TRBV3-1 to TRBJ2-2; D is perhaps TRBD2 (5 bases). Germline V lookup: CDR1 LGHDT, CDR2 YNNKEL (reference sequence). This CDR3 comprises 17 residues. V gave up 0 bases and J gave up 8 bases, with 19 bases separating them. The CDR3 loop is CASSQDPIRLLGGELFF. The CDR3 DNA reads TGTGCCAGCAGCCAAGACCCGATTCGTCTACTAGGAGGGGAGCTGTTTTTT.

The chain employs TRBV6-1 and TRBJ1-1, with TRBD1 as a possible D gene (5 bases). The CDR3 sequence is 13 residues long. CDR1 and CDR2 from the germline V gene are MNHNS and SASEGT. Trimming pared 7 bases from V and 1 base from J, leaving 10 bases between. The CDR3 here is CASMLGQNTEAFF. CDR3 DNA sequence: TGTGCCAGCATGCTTGGACAGAACACTGAAGCTTTCTTT.

The count of this clonotype is one. Germline is not matched at one junction end, which may reflect a read error. This chain uses TRBV3-1 with TRBJ2-3, with TRBD2 as a possible D gene (6 bases). This CDR3 has 18 residues. Germline V gene data show CDR1 as LGHDT and CDR2 as YNNKEL (reference sequence). The DNA of the CDR3 is TGTACCAGCAGCCAAGATGGGCCGGGAGCTCCGCGCACAGATACGCAGTATTTT. Translated: CTSSQDGPGAPRTDTQYF.

The genes are TRBV6-5 and TRBJ2-5; D ambiguous. V gave up 3 bases and J gave up 5 bases, with 13 bases separating them. The V gene's germline CDR1 is MNHEY and CDR2 SVGAGI. The CDR3 runs 14 residues. The CDR3 spells CASSYGSYRETQYF. The CDR3 region has the DNA TGTGCCAGCAGTTATGGTAGCTACCGGGAGACCCAGTACTTC.

V usage is TRBV5-6 and J usage is TRBJ1-2; D remains ambiguous. The V end was cut by 1 base, the J end by 3 bases, with 4 bases between. Germline V CDR1 and CDR2: SGHDT, YYEEEE. This CDR3 is built from 12 residues. This chain's CDR3 is CASSLLHYGYTF. CDR3 coding DNA: TGTGCCAGCAGCTTGCTCCACTATGGCTACACCTTC.

The rearrangement joins TRBV28 to TRBJ1-1; maybe TRBD1 (5 bases). The germline V gene encodes CDR1 MDHEN and CDR2 SYDVKM. The germline V and J ends were trimmed by 3 bases and 3 bases, with 17 bases remaining between them. CDR3 size: 16 residues. CDR3 loop: CASSFSEEMGDTEAFF. CDR3 DNA sequence: TGTGCCAGCAGTTTCTCGGAGGAAATGGGGGACACTGAAGCTTTCTTT.

This clonotype was counted at least ten times. This chain links TRBV5-1 with TRBJ2-1; D ambiguous. The CDR3 has 14 amino acids. CDR1 SGHRS and CDR2 YFSETQ come from the germline V gene. V was trimmed by 0 bases and J by 10 bases, leaving 14 bases between them. CDR3 region: CASSLGSAVVEQFF. CDR3 nucleotides: TGCGCCAGCAGCTTGGGGTCGGCTGTTGTGGAGCAGTTCTTC.

At least ten counts were recorded for this clonotype. This chain joins TRBV12-3 or TRBV12-4 and TRBJ2-7; 8 nucleotides agree with TRBD2. The V and J ends lost 6 bases and 2 bases, in that order; junction bases with no gene match: 12. CDR3 length: 16 amino acids. Here the CDR3 reads CASSPYLAGLTYEQYF. For the CDR3, the DNA is TGTGCCAGCAGCCCGTACCTAGCGGGCCTAACCTACGAGCAGTACTTC.

CDR3: CSVEDELAASYNEQFF. CDR3 nucleotide sequence: TGCAGCGTTGAAGATGAACTAGCGGCCTCCTACAATGAGCAGTTCTTC. The chain has TRBV29-1 and TRBJ2-1; 8 bases align to TRBD2. V dropped 0 bases and J dropped 0; count of bases not matched to a gene: 4. CDR1 and CDR2 (germline): SQVTM, ANQGSEA. This CDR3 has 16 residues.

The CDR3 nucleotides are TGCAGTGCTACCGTAGGACTAGCGGGATACAATGAGCAGTTCTTC. Encoded protein: CSATVGLAGYNEQFF. The chain couples TRBV20-1 to TRBJ2-1; 12 bases are a match to TRBD2. The J segment lost 4 bases and the V segment lost 4 bases, leaving 5 bases of the junction unmatched. Germline V gives CDR1 DFQATT, CDR2 SNEGSKA (reference sequence). This CDR3 is built from 15 residues.

This clonotype has just a few counts. The chain links TRBV20-1 to TRBJ2-5; 10 bases align to TRBD2. Trimming took 6 bases from V and 11 from J; bases not matched to a gene: 21. CDR3 length: 16 amino acids. The V gene's germline CDR1 is DFQATT and CDR2 SNEGSKA (reference sequence). CDR3 amino acids: CSARKAGGPLGNEQYF. The DNA of the CDR3 is TGCAGTGCCAGGAAAGCGGGAGGGCCTCTCGGCAATGAGCAGTACTTC.

The V and J genes are TRBV28 and TRBJ2-5, with 8 bases matching TRBD2. The germline CDR1 and CDR2 sequences are MDHEN and SYDVKM. The CDR3 extends over 15 amino acids. The ends lost 2 bases at V and 2 bases at J; junction bases unmatched: 4. In DNA, the CDR3 is TGTGCCAGCAGTTTACTGAGCGGGAGACAAGAGACCCAGTACTTC. It specifies CASSLLSGRQETQYF.

The chain uses TRBV7-9 and TRBJ2-7; the D is unclear. The CDR3 has 13 residues. Germline values: CDR1 SEHNR, CDR2 FQNEAQ (reference sequence). The V end lost 5 bases, the J end lost 6 bases, and 14 bases lay between the germline ends. CDR3 residues: CASSLETLTEQYF. The CDR3 DNA follows: TGTGCCAGCAGCCTAGAGACCCTTACCGAGCAGTACTTC.